These 2 T cell receptor beta chains came from one sample sequenced in a study of T cells in localized non-small cell lung cancer. Clones were read by immunoSEQ multiplex PCR, and TCRdb kept only the in-frame ones, dropping some. In the table there are 45,000 to 60,000 clones, roughly 86% of which are singletons. The sequences come from PBMCs, collected before any cancer treatment. Source of these receptors: a man aged 35-69 years with stage II lung adenocarcinoma.

Regarding this clone: Its ends do not fully match the called genes, so a read error is possible. The gene calls are TRBV5-1 and TRBJ1-4, with D hard to call. Germline CDR1 and CDR2: SGHRS and YFSETQ. CDR3 length: 13 amino acids. The CDR3 DNA reads TGCGTCAGCAGCGTCAGATGGAATGAAAAACTGTTTTTT. Residues: CVSSVRWNEKLFF.

This clone was counted once. This rearrangement joins TRBV9 to TRBJ2-2, with D possibly TRBD1 on 6 matching bases. Trimming took off 0 bases at V and 1 base at J, with 7 bases between the two ends. This CDR3 spans 15 amino acids. Looked up from germline, CDR1 is SGDLS and CDR2 is YYNGEE. CDR3 sequence reads: CASSVGGGNTGELFF. CDR3 bases: TGTGCCAGCAGCGTAGGAGGGGGGAACACCGGGGAGCTGTTTTTT.